A selection of T cell receptor beta chains follows, all from one sample in a study of T cell responses to AZD1222 COVID-19 vaccine. Some clones are missing from TCRdb's copy, which holds only in-frame ones; the method was immunoSEQ multiplex PCR. The sample includes about 21,000 clones, roughly 84% seen only once; the top ten take 15% to 20%. Sequenced here: peripheral blood, sampled 28 days after the second AZD1222 dose. All receptors come from an adult who received the AZD1222 COVID-19 vaccine. CDR3s include the opening cysteine and the closing phenylalanine or tryptophan. A D gene is named only where the DNA matches it firmly. Expanded clones are given a class, and other clones once, few, many or no size at all.

v_gene,abundance,len,j_gene,d_gene,CDR3aa,CDR3nt
TRBV7-3,-,13,TRBJ2-1,-,CASSLTGGNEQFF,TGTGCCAGCAGCTTAACGGGAGGCAATGAGCAGTTCTTC
TRBV18,-,14,TRBJ1-1,-,CASSPTGTNTEAFF,TGTGCCAGCTCACCCACAGGGACGAACACTGAAGCTTTCTTT
TRBV5-1,-,14,TRBJ1-5,-,CASSLGTDYQPQHF,TGCGCCAGCAGCTTGGGGACGGATTATCAGCCCCAGCATTTT
TRBV5-6,-,15,TRBJ2-3,-,CASSLAGLNTDTQYF,TGTGCCAGCAGCTTGGCAGGGTTAAATACAGATACGCAGTATTTT
TRBV10-3,once,15,TRBJ1-1,TRBD1,CAIRTGGRVNTEAFF,TGTGCCATCAGGACAGGGGGCCGGGTGAACACTGAAGCTTTCTTT
TRBV7-9,-,12,TRBJ1-1,-,CASSLTETEAFF,TGTGCCAGCAGCTTAACGGAGACTGAAGCTTTCTTT
TRBV3-1/TRBV3-2,-,14,TRBJ2-7,TRBD2,CASSAGLADYEQYF,TGTGCCAGCAGCGCTGGCCTAGCGGACTACGAGCAGTACTTC
TRBV6-4,-,15,TRBJ1-2,TRBD1,CASSPGQGNNYGYTF,TGTGCCAGCAGTCCCGGACAGGGGAACAACTATGGCTACACCTTC
TRBV5-1,once,15,TRBJ1-4,-,CASSDPQGTNEKLFF,TGCGCCAGCAGCGATCCTCAGGGGACTAATGAAAAACTGTTTTTT
TRBV30,-,12,TRBJ2-5,-,CAWSKGQETQYF,TGTGCCTGGAGTAAAGGTCAAGAGACCCAGTACTTC
TRBV10-1,-,15,TRBJ2-1,TRBD2,CASSRSGSGYNEQFF,TGCGCCAGCAGTAGAAGCGGGAGTGGGTACAATGAGCAGTTCTTC
TRBV2,-,15,TRBJ2-7,TRBD2,CASSGLAGGRTEQYF,TGTGCCAGCAGTGGACTAGCGGGAGGGAGGACCGAGCAGTACTTC
TRBV28,-,12,TRBJ1-5,-,CASSLPNQPQHF,TGTGCCAGCAGTTTACCGAATCAGCCCCAGCATTTT